What follows describes a single TCR beta chain. Seattle patients were enrolled during active infection and followed longitudinally. The entry originates in a study of blood T cell repertoires in COVID-19. Study-level information: Some COVID-19 samples were acute and others convalescent; all came from the United States, Italy and Spain. Sources were T cells, B-cell-depleted T cells, or PBMCs; the material itself was cDNA or gDNA.

This CDR3 is built from 14 residues. The V gene lost 0 bases and the J gene lost 7 bases, with 11 bases spanning the gap. Germline V gives CDR1 SGHNT, CDR2 YYREEE (reference sequence). Original processing notes: From reference gene primer amplification, estimates of nucleated cell counts were derived. Method: immunoSEQ multiplex PCR; TCRdb's copy keeps in-frame clones and lacks some. V and J calls and clone size follow that table, whereas D and trimming were derived from the DNA. Of under 150,000 clones listed, 90% are singletons. The sequencing input was peripheral blood. The receptor comes from a man in his 60s with COVID-19, enrolled during active disease. V usage is TRBV5-4 and J usage is TRBJ2-1; D is possibly TRBD1 (5 bases). The CDR3 DNA reads as TGTGCCAGCAGCTTGGGGGGCCGGGTTAATGAGCAGTTCTTC. Its protein product is CASSLGGRVNEQFF. Supplemented by reference TRBV5-4 and TRBJ2-1, the full variable domain reads ETGVTQSPTHLIKTRGQQVTLRCSSQSGHNTVSWYQQALGQGPQFIFQYYREEENGRGNFPPRFSGLQFPNYSSELNVNALELDDSALYLCASSLGGRVNEQFFGPGTRLTVL.